This entry lists 25 T cell receptor beta chains sequenced from one sample in a study of early T cells in non-severe SARS-CoV-2 infection. One entry per CDR3 protein, called by TCRdb with MiXCR from the 5' RACE reads. The data hold some 28,000 distinct CDR3 sequences, with approximately 5.1% observed a single time. The sequencing input was whole blood. These receptors originate from an adult who was a healthcare worker with PCR-confirmed SARS-CoV-2 infection or an uninfected control (not recorded which).

Turning to this clonotype: This may be a read error, as it is one base from a much larger clone. This sequence joins TRBV20-1 and TRBJ2-5, with 9 bases lining up with TRBD1. The CDR3 length is 14 residues. Germline V CDR1 and CDR2: DFQATT, SNEGSKA (reference sequence). CDR3 in amino acids: CSADTGGLGETRYF. The CDR3 bases are TGCAGTGCGGATACAGGGGGCCTGGGAGAGACCCGGTACTTC.

This clonotype has at least ten counts. The CDR3 nucleotides read TGTGCCAGCAGCCCGACAGGGGCTAATGAAAAACTGTTTTTT. It translates to CASSPTGANEKLFF. This rearrangement joins TRBV12-3 or TRBV12-4 to TRBJ1-4, with TRBD1 matching 8 bases. The CDR3 totals 14 residues. V trimming: 6 bases; J trimming: 3 bases; junction bases outside the gene matches: 3.

This clonotype rates as large. This chain's CDR3 is CSASREKDEQYF. For the CDR3, the DNA is TGCAGTGCTAGCCGGGAGAAGGATGAGCAGTACTTC. The gene calls are TRBV20-1 and TRBJ2-7; TRBD2 might be the D (6 bases). V was shortened by 3 bases and J by 7 bases, with 13 bases between the two germline ends. This CDR3 is built from 12 residues. Germline CDR1 is DFQATT and CDR2 is SNEGSKA (reference sequence).

The CDR3 protein is CASNPWAGETQYF. As DNA, the CDR3 is TGTGCCAGCAACCCTTGGGCGGGGGAGACCCAGTACTTC. The chain links TRBV6-6 to TRBJ2-5; maybe TRBD2 (6 bases). In germline, CDR1 is MNHNY, CDR2 SVGAGI (reference sequence). The CDR3 runs to 13 residues. V dropped 7 bases and J dropped 5 bases, with 14 bases sitting between them.

In its sample, this clonotype was seen many times. The CDR3 loop is CASSQERVSEQFF. CDR3 sequence (DNA): TGTGCCAGCAGCCAAGAAAGAGTTTCCGAGCAGTTCTTC. V is TRBV4-2 and J is TRBJ2-1; the D is unclear. The CDR3 consists of 13 residues. Trimming cost V 0 bases and J 10 bases, with 10 bases left between them. Germline lookup yields CDR1 LGHNA and CDR2 YNFKEQ.

This clonotype was counted at least ten times. This chain uses TRBV18 with TRBJ2-7; unclear D gene. This CDR3 is built from 14 residues. Trimming shortened V by 0 bases and J by 3 bases, and 9 bases separated the two germline ends. Germline assignment: CDR1 KGHSH and CDR2 LQKENI. The CDR3 DNA follows: TGTGCCAGCTCACCACCGGTGGCTGGCTACGAGCAGTACTTC. The encoded protein is CASSPPVAGYEQYF.

This clonotype has ten or more counts. The CDR3 region has the DNA TGTGCCAGCAGCTTAGCGAGCGGGGGAGCCTACAATGAGCAGTTCTTC. Translating gives CASSLASGGAYNEQFF. The chain links TRBV7-8 to TRBJ2-1; 8 nucleotides align to TRBD2. Germline assignment: CDR1 SGHVS and CDR2 FQNEAQ. The CDR3 contains 16 residues. The V segment lost 0 bases and the J segment 2 bases; nucleotides outside the gene matches: 3. Using reference TRBV7-8 and TRBJ2-1 for the parts outside the CDR3, the full variable domain is GAGVSQSPRYKVAKRGQDVALRCDPISGHVSLFWYQQALGQGPEFLTYFQNEAQLDKSGLPSDRFFAERPEGSVSTLKIQRTQQEDSAVYLCASSLASGGAYNEQFFGPGTRLTVL.

This clonotype was seen many times. The J gene is TRBJ1-2, the V gene TRBV12-3 or TRBV12-4; tentatively, D is TRBD1 (5 bases). Trimming removed 6 bases at V and 8 bases at J, with 16 bases between. The CDR3 is made up of 13 amino acids. The CDR3 is CASSRPGPGGYTF. The CDR3 nucleotides are TGTGCCAGCAGCCGACCCGGCCCAGGGGGCTACACCTTC.

This clonotype was observed at least ten times. The chain links TRBV18 to TRBJ1-4; 8 bases are shared with TRBD1. V lost 4 bases to trimming and J lost 2 bases; unmatched junction nucleotides: 9. CDR3 length equals 17 residues. Germline assignment: CDR1 KGHSH and CDR2 LQKENI. CDR3 amino acids: CASSRANRQGTNEKLFF. Written as DNA, the CDR3 is TGTGCCAGCTCACGAGCCAACAGACAGGGGACTAATGAAAAACTGTTTTTT.

A few counts support this clonotype. This chain links TRBV20-1 with TRBJ2-1, with D perhaps TRBD1 or TRBD2 (5 bases each). V was shortened by 5 bases and J by 7 bases, with 18 bases between the two germline ends. Germline CDR1 is DFQATT and CDR2 is SNEGSKA (reference sequence). The CDR3 runs to 14 residues. As DNA, the CDR3 is TGCAGTGCTTTAATCAGGGTTAGGAGGAATGAGCAGTTCTTC. Translation gives CSALIRVRRNEQFF.

The chain carries TRBV7-2 and TRBJ2-4; TRBD2 aligns across 11 bases. V shed 3 bases and J 6 bases; nucleotides not matched to a gene: 4. The CDR3 totals 15 residues. Germline CDR1 reads SGHTA; CDR2 reads FQGNSA. The CDR3: CASSLVAGGPNIQYF. Here the CDR3 DNA reads TGTGCCAGCAGCTTGGTAGCGGGGGGGCCAAACATTCAGTACTTC.

Many counts were recorded for this clonotype. CDR3 sequence (DNA): TGTGCCAGCAGGGACTGGGGACGCACAGATACGCAGTATTTT. Its translation is CASRDWGRTDTQYF. This sequence joins TRBV6-2 or TRBV6-3 and TRBJ2-3; possibly TRBD1 or TRBD2 for D (5 bases each). From germline, CDR1 is MNHEY and CDR2 SVGEGT. Trimming removed 6 bases at V and 1 base at J, with 11 bases between. The CDR3 runs 14 residues.

This clonotype is termed medium-sized (0.01 to 0.1%). The gene calls are TRBV27 and TRBJ2-5; D ambiguous. Germline CDR1 is MNHEY and CDR2 is SMNVEV (reference sequence). Trimming pared 3 bases from V and 5 bases from J, leaving 10 bases between. CDR3 length: 13 residues. The CDR3: CASSFGPRETQYF. In DNA, the CDR3 is TGTGCCAGCAGTTTCGGACCGAGGGAGACCCAGTACTTC.

The J gene is TRBJ2-5, the V gene TRBV20-1, with 8 bases aligning to TRBD2. Looked up from germline, CDR1 is DFQATT and CDR2 is SNEGSKA (reference sequence). The CDR3 loop spans 13 amino acids. V shed 3 bases, J shed 5 bases, and the junction held 5 bases outside the gene matches. The CDR3 DNA reads as TGCAGTGCTAGGGTGACTAGCGCCGAGACCCAGTACTTC. This translates into CSARVTSAETQYF.

V and J are TRBV6-2 or TRBV6-3 and TRBJ2-2; possibly TRBD1 for D (6 bases). The CDR3 totals 15 residues. Trimming took 5 bases from V and 1 from J, leaving 11 bases between them. Germline lookup yields CDR1 MNHEY and CDR2 SVGEGT. CDR3 nucleotides: TGTGCCAGCAGTAGGTACAGGGTGAACACCGGGGAGCTGTTTTTT. It yields the protein CASSRYRVNTGELFF.

This clonotype was observed a handful of times. The rearrangement links TRBV4-2 to TRBJ2-5; D might be TRBD1 (6 bases). V was pared by 5 bases and J by 1 base, with 11 bases between. The CDR3 is 14 amino acids. Germline V CDR1 and CDR2: LGHNA, YNFKEQ. CDR3 residues: CASSRDRSQETQYF. The CDR3 coding sequence is TGTGCCAGCAGCAGAGACAGGAGCCAAGAGACCCAGTACTTC.

This clonotype was seen ten or more times. This chain joins TRBV7-6 and TRBJ1-5; D possibly corresponds to TRBD1 (5 bases). The CDR3 contains 13 residues. V was clipped by 5 bases and J by 3 bases, with 8 bases between them. The germline CDR1 and CDR2 sequences are SGHVS and FNYEAQ. This CDR3 reads CASSRDVNQPQHF. The DNA of the CDR3 is TGTGCCAGCAGCAGGGACGTCAATCAGCCCCAGCATTTT.

This clonotype is a singleton in its sample. A much larger clone sits a single nucleotide away, making a read error possible. The gene calls are TRBV15 and TRBJ1-4; TRBD1 might be the D (5 bases). Looked up from germline, CDR1 is LNHNV and CDR2 is YYDKDF (reference sequence). The CDR3 length is 16 residues. The CDR3 DNA reads TGTGCCACCGGCAGAGACGGAGCTGGGGGGAGAGAAAAACTGTTTTTT. Encoded protein: CATGRDGAGGREKLFF.

This clonotype was recorded many times. This sequence joins TRBV20-1 and TRBJ1-1; D not resolved. The CDR3 contains 12 residues. V shed 3 bases and J shed 2 bases, with 7 bases lying between them. The germline gives CDR1 DFQATT, CDR2 SNEGSKA (reference sequence). CDR3 sequence: CSASPSNTEAFF. CDR3 bases: TGCAGTGCTAGCCCCAGTAACACTGAAGCTTTCTTT.

This clonotype was detected ten times or more. The chain employs TRBV12-5 and TRBJ2-3; 8 bases are a match to TRBD1. V shed 6 bases, J shed 1 base, and the junction held 6 bases outside the gene matches. The CDR3 is 15 residues long. Germline values: CDR1 LGHNT, CDR2 FRNRAP. The DNA for the CDR3 is TGTGCTAGTGGGTTTACAGGGGGTGGCACAGATACGCAGTATTTT. Translating gives CASGFTGGGTDTQYF.

This clonotype was seen a few times. The gene calls are TRBV4-2 and TRBJ2-3; TRBD2 matches at 12 bases. V shed 4 bases, J shed 2 bases, and the junction held 10 bases outside the gene matches. The CDR3 covers 18 residues. The germline CDR1 and CDR2 sequences are LGHNA and YNFKEQ. Here the CDR3 reads CASSPQPTSGGLTDTQYF. The CDR3 DNA reads as TGTGCCAGCAGCCCCCAACCCACTAGCGGGGGGCTCACAGATACGCAGTATTTT.

A few counts support this clonotype. V gene TRBV7-6 combines with J gene TRBJ2-3; D unresolved. The CDR3 sequence is 15 residues long. Germline values: CDR1 SGHVS, CDR2 FNYEAQ. Trimming took 5 bases from V and 2 from J, leaving 14 bases between them. CDR3 in DNA: TGTGCCAGCAGCCCCTGGGCGGAAGACACAGATACGCAGTATTTT. Amino acid sequence: CASSPWAEDTDTQYF. The full variable domain, rest sourced from reference TRBV7-6 and TRBJ2-3, is GAGVSQSPRYKVTKRGQDVALRCDPISGHVSLYWYRQALGQGPEFLTYFNYEAQQDKSGLPNDRFSAERPEGSISTLTIQRTEQRDSAMYRCASSPWAEDTDTQYFGPGTRLTVL.

This clonotype was observed many times. The J gene is TRBJ1-2, the V gene TRBV20-1, with D perhaps matching TRBD1 (5 bases). The germline CDR1 and CDR2 sequences are DFQATT and SNEGSKA (reference sequence). V was trimmed by 3 bases and J by 4 bases, leaving 12 bases between them. This CDR3 has 13 residues. The CDR3 DNA reads as TGCAGTGCTAGGCCCGGGGCAGGCTATGGCTACACCTTC. Its translation is CSARPGAGYGYTF.

The rearrangement joins TRBV3-1 to TRBJ1-6; D is undetermined. V lost 5 bases, J lost 10 bases, and 12 bases lay in between. Germline V CDR1 and CDR2: LGHDT, YNNKEL (reference sequence). The CDR3 length is 13 residues. CDR3 sequence reads: CASSFGGNSPLHF. As DNA, the CDR3 is TGTGCCAGCAGCTTTGGAGGAAACTCACCCCTCCACTTT.

This clonotype occurred many times. This chain joins TRBV5-4 and TRBJ1-1, with TRBD1 as a possible D gene (6 bases). Germline assignment: CDR1 SGHNT and CDR2 YYREEE (reference sequence). V dropped 6 bases and J dropped 3 bases, with 18 bases sitting between them. CDR3 length: 15 amino acids. CDR3 loop: CASTRRGTGDTEAFF. Written as DNA, the CDR3 is TGTGCCAGCACCCGGAGGGGGACGGGGGACACTGAAGCTTTCTTT. Complete variable domain (other parts from reference TRBV5-4 and TRBJ1-1): ETGVTQSPTHLIKTRGQQVTLRCSSQSGHNTVSWYQQALGQGPQFIFQYYREEENGRGNFPPRFSGLQFPNYSSELNVNALELDDSALYLCASTRRGTGDTEAFFGQGTRLTVV.